This T cell receptor beta chain originates from a study of T cell responses to AZD1222 COVID-19 vaccine. General observations from the study: Close to half of all spike-specific TCRs reportedly target regions of the variants that are unmutated. Regions 160-218 and 743-854 held dominance among vaccine-associated CD4 TCRs, which spanned spike. Donors skewed white British and female; clonal diversity was possibly underestimated.

Points on this clone: Its antigen is not known.

Some clones are missing from TCRdb's copy, which holds only in-frame ones; the method was immunoSEQ multiplex PCR. The table lists roughly 130,000 clones, around 84% of them singletons. The CDR3 length is 14 residues. The germline V gene encodes CDR1 MNHEY and CDR2 SVGAGI. V lost 4 bases to trimming and J lost 12 bases, with 21 bases between them. The source is an adult in good health. Sequenced here: peripheral blood, sampled on day 0 of AZD1222 vaccination. V usage is TRBV6-5 and J usage is TRBJ1-1, with D perhaps TRBD1 (6 bases). The CDR3 here is CASSSAGDIGVTFF. The CDR3 DNA follows: TGTGCCAGCAGTTCCGCGGGGGACATAGGTGTAACTTTCTTT.